This TCR beta chain comes out of a study of CD8+ T cells in alopecia areata. Study-wide results and limits: Persistence during tofacitinib was seen for many expanded lesional clones in scalp and blood. Lesional scalp exceeded normal scalp in clonality, especially in alopecia totalis/universalis.

Noted treatment: oral pan-JAK inhibitor, 5-10 mg twice daily. The sorting of PBMCs gave CD4+ and CD8+ T cells. Germline V gene data show CDR1 as SGDLS and CDR2 as YYNGEE. The CDR3 is 14 amino acids. The V end was cut by 4 bases, the J end by 6 bases, with 13 bases between. In each case, RNA was isolated and then reverse transcribed into cDNA as the sequencing template. This table comes from immunoSEQ multiplex PCR, and its TCRdb copy is limited to in-frame clones, with some not included. Here the sample spans tens of thousands of clones, around 29% being singletons. As regards this clone: Antigen: not known.

Sequencing used CD8+ T cells sorted from blood, obtained at week 4, from a patient treated with tofacitinib. The receptor was derived from a human donor with alopecia areata. V is TRBV9 and J is TRBJ2-2, with a tentative D call TRBD1 (6 bases). CDR3 bases: TGTGCCAGCAGCCCCCCGACAGGTCCCGGGGAGCTGTTTTTT. This codes for CASSPPTGPGELFF.